The 18 T cell receptor beta chains reported below all come from one sample, sequenced in a study of shared clonotypes between healthy human individuals. The method was immunoSEQ multiplex PCR; TCRdb's version includes in-frame clones alone and lacks a portion of them. Of about 2 million clones listed, 90% to 95% are singletons. Specimen: naive CD4+ T cells sorted from blood. Subset: CD45RA+ positively selected. The receptors here all came from a young man in good health.

The chain carries TRBV4-1 and TRBJ2-1; D is perhaps TRBD2 (5 bases). Germline V CDR1 and CDR2: MGHRA, YSYEKL. V lost 4 bases to trimming and J lost 4 bases, with 14 bases between them. The CDR3 runs 15 residues. CDR3 protein: CASSPPGGIYNEQFF. The CDR3 coding sequence is TGCGCCAGCAGCCCCCCAGGAGGAATTTACAATGAGCAGTTCTTC.

The chain recombines TRBV6-1 with TRBJ2-7, with 7 bases aligning to TRBD1. CDR1 and CDR2 from the germline V gene are MNHNS and SASEGT. Losses at the gene ends were 3 bases for V and 5 bases for J; bases not matched to a gene: 7. CDR3 length: 14 residues. The CDR3 here is CASSDTDRAHEQYF. CDR3 sequence (DNA): TGTGCCAGCAGTGATACCGACAGGGCCCACGAGCAGTACTTC.

In this sample, this clone turned up a few times. CDR3 nucleotides: TGTGCCAGCTCCCCCGGGGTTGGTCTTAGCACCACCGGGGAGCTGTTTTTT. It is translated as CASSPGVGLSTTGELFF. This sequence joins TRBV27 and TRBJ2-2; D may be TRBD2 (5 bases). Per germline, CDR1 MNHEY and CDR2 SMNVEV (reference sequence). V was trimmed by 8 bases and J by 4 bases, leaving 23 bases between them. The CDR3 contains 17 residues.

V and J are TRBV11-2 and TRBJ2-2, with D perhaps assigned TRBD1 or TRBD2 (6 bases each). Between the trimmed V and J ends, which lost 6 bases and 8 bases, there was a span of 22 bases. The CDR3 sequence is 16 residues long. Germline V gene sequence: CDR1 SGHAT, CDR2 FQNNGV. The CDR3 reads CASSSNRGPVFGELFF. CDR3 sequence (DNA): TGTGCCAGCAGTTCGAACCGGGGGCCTGTGTTTGGGGAGCTGTTTTTT.

With regard to this clone: This same CDR3 is encoded by further DNA sequences in the sample. V and J are TRBV18 and TRBJ1-2; TRBD1 matches at 10 bases. The CDR3 runs 15 residues. Germline CDR1 reads KGHSH; CDR2 reads LQKENI. Trimming took 0 bases from V and 4 from J; bases not matched to a gene: 2. CDR3 loop: CASSPPGQGGYGYTF. The CDR3 DNA follows: TGTGCCAGCTCACCACCTGGACAGGGGGGCTATGGCTACACCTTC.

The V and J genes are TRBV5-6 and TRBJ2-7; TRBD2 agrees at 8 bases. This CDR3 has 13 residues. The germline V gene encodes CDR1 SGHDT and CDR2 YYEEEE. V was clipped by 7 bases and J by 4 bases; unmatched bases: 7. CDR3 amino acids: CASSTGGFYEQYF. CDR3 in DNA: TGTGCCAGCTCCACGGGGGGGTTTTACGAGCAGTACTTC.

The chain recombines TRBV9 with TRBJ1-1; 7 nucleotides agree with TRBD1. Trimming removed 3 bases from V and 7 bases from J; junction bases left unmatched: 12. This CDR3 spans 15 amino acids. The germline CDR1 and CDR2 sequences are SGDLS and YYNGEE. The CDR3 DNA reads as TGTGCCAGCAGCGCCGGGGGATGGGACAGACATGAAGCTTTCTTT. Translated, it gives CASSAGGWDRHEAFF.

The chain links TRBV9 to TRBJ2-2, with D unclear. Germline CDR1 reads SGDLS; CDR2 reads YYNGEE. V was cut by 0 bases and J by 5 bases, with 11 bases left in between. The CDR3 spans 15 residues. CDR3 sequence: CASSVAGLSTGELFF. The DNA for the CDR3 is TGTGCCAGCAGCGTAGCCGGGCTGTCGACCGGGGAGCTGTTTTTT.

V is TRBV7-2 and J is TRBJ1-6; D not resolved. The germline V and J ends were trimmed by 1 base and 5 bases, with 12 bases remaining between them. There are 16 residues in the CDR3. Germline CDR1 reads SGHTA; CDR2 reads FQGNSA. The CDR3 sequence: CASSLGSGQDNSPLHF. The DNA for the CDR3 is TGTGCCAGCAGCTTAGGGTCAGGCCAGGATAATTCACCCCTCCACTTT.

This clone was seen just once. V is TRBV6-1 and J is TRBJ1-1; D is uncertain. The germline V gene has CDR1 MNHNS and CDR2 SASEGT. V was trimmed by 3 bases and J by 7 bases, leaving 9 bases between them. This CDR3 is 12 amino acids long. In DNA, the CDR3 is TGTGCCAGCAGTGAGGGAGGAAATGAAGCTTTCTTT. It specifies CASSEGGNEAFF.

This chain links TRBV30 with TRBJ2-5, with 11 positions matching TRBD2. Looked up from germline, CDR1 is GTSNPN and CDR2 is SVGIG (reference sequence). Trimming at V came to 3 bases and at J to 3 bases, leaving 6 bases not matched to a gene. The CDR3 extends over 15 amino acids. CDR3 protein: CAWSPTSGTKETQYF. DNA of the CDR3: TGTGCCTGGAGCCCGACTAGCGGGACCAAAGAGACCCAGTACTTC.

The V gene is TRBV10-2, the J gene TRBJ2-1, with 9 bases aligning to TRBD1. Germline V gives CDR1 WSHSY, CDR2 SAAADI. Losses at the gene ends were 5 bases for V and 2 bases for J; bases not matched to a gene: 4. The CDR3 is 15 residues long. The CDR3 loop reads CASSQTGGAYNEQFF. In DNA form, the CDR3 reads TGCGCCAGCAGTCAGACAGGGGGGGCCTACAATGAGCAGTTCTTC.

This clone was seen just once. The chain links TRBV19 to TRBJ2-1; D gene ambiguous. The germline gives CDR1 LNHDA, CDR2 SQIVND (reference sequence). The CDR3 covers 13 residues. The V end was cut by 6 bases, the J end by 7 bases, with 13 bases between. This CDR3 is CASRSSLVNEQFF. The CDR3, as DNA: TGTGCCAGTAGGAGTAGCCTGGTGAATGAGCAGTTCTTC. The full variable domain, its missing parts supplied by reference TRBV19 and TRBJ2-1, is DGGITQSPKYLFRKEGQNVTLSCEQNLNHDAMYWYRQDPGQGLRLIYYSQIVNDFQKGDIAEGYSVSREKKESFPLTVTSAQKNPTAFYLCASRSSLVNEQFFGPGTRLTVL.

The V call is TRBV29-1, the J call TRBJ2-7; 10 bases map to TRBD2. The CDR3 is 13 residues long. In germline, CDR1 is SQVTM, CDR2 ANQGSEA. The junction had 4 bases not matched to a gene; V was cut back by 5 bases and J by 3 bases. CDR3 sequence: CSVRPSGSYEQYF. In nucleotides, the CDR3 is TGCAGCGTTAGGCCTAGCGGGAGCTACGAGCAGTACTTC.

On this clone itself: The sample holds other DNA sequences that translate to the same CDR3. In DNA, the CDR3 is TGTGCCAGCAGCTTAGGCCTTGGAAACACCATATATTTT. This translates into CASSLGLGNTIYF. The chain has TRBV11-2 and TRBJ1-3; D unclear. The germline V gene has CDR1 SGHAT and CDR2 FQNNGV. This CDR3 has 13 amino acids. V dropped 1 base and J dropped 3 bases, with 4 bases sitting between them.

The chain carries TRBV5-1 and TRBJ1-3, with D perhaps matching TRBD1 (6 bases). The ends were cut back, 1 base at V and 7 bases at J, with 15 bases in the middle. This CDR3 comprises 15 residues. The germline V gene encodes CDR1 SGHRS and CDR2 YFSETQ. CDR3 nucleotide sequence: TGCGCCAGCAGCTTGTCAGCAAGGGACAAGAACACCATATATTTT. This sequence encodes CASSLSARDKNTIYF.

The chain joins TRBV9 to TRBJ2-1; possibly TRBD1 for D (6 bases). CDR3 length equals 17 residues. The V end was cut by 0 bases, the J end by 7 bases, with 20 bases between. Germline V gene lookup returns CDR1 SGDLS and CDR2 YYNGEE. The CDR3, as DNA: TGTGCCAGCAGCGTAGTAGGTGGCGGAGCAGGGGAAAATGAGCAGTTCTTC. It encodes CASSVVGGGAGENEQFF.

This clone was observed a single time. The chain recombines TRBV27 with TRBJ1-4; maybe TRBD1 (5 bases). This CDR3 has 15 residues. Germline loops: CDR1 MNHEY, CDR2 SMNVEV (reference sequence). Trimming removed 6 bases at V and 0 bases at J, with 11 bases between. As DNA, the CDR3 is TGTGCCAGCAGAGCCGGGGGACCAACTAATGAAAAACTGTTTTTT. Translated: CASRAGGPTNEKLFF.